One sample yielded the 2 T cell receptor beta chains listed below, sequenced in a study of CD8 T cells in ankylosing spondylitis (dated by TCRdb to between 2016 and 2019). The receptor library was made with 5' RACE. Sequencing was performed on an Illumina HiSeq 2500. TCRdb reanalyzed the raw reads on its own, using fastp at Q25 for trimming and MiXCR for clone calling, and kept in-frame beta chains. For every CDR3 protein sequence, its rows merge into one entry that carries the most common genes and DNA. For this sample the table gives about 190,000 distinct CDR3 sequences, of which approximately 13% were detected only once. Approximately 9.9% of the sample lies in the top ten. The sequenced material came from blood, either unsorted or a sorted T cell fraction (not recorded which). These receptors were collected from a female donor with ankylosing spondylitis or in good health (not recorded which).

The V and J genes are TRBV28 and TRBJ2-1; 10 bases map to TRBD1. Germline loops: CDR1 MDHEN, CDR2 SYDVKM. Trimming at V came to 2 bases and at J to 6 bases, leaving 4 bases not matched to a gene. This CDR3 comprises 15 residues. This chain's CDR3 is CASSLPGQGINEQFF. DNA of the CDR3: TGTGCCAGCAGTTTACCGGGACAGGGGATCAATGAGCAGTTCTTC.

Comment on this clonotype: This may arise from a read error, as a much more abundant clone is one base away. The CDR3 DNA reads TGTGTCAGCAGCTTAGAGCTAGCGTCTAGCACAGATACGCAGTATTTT. The encoded protein is CVSSLELASSTDTQYF. V and J are TRBV7-2 and TRBJ2-3, with a weak D call TRBD2 (6 bases). The length of the CDR3 is 16 residues. Germline V gene lookup returns CDR1 SGHTA and CDR2 FQGNSA. The full variable domain, in which reference TRBV7-2 and TRBJ2-3 provide the parts outside the CDR3, is GAGVSQSPSNKVTEKGKDVELRCDPISGHTALYWYRQSLGQGLEFLIYFQGNSAPDKSGLPSDRFSAERTGGSVSTLTIQRTQQEDSAVYLCVSSLELASSTDTQYFGPGTRLTVL.